This paragraph covers one T cell receptor (beta chain) sequence. The antigen is not known. CDR3 length: 16 residues. The ends lost 5 bases at V and 6 bases at J; junction bases unmatched: 13. Germline CDR1 reads SGHVS; CDR2 reads FNYEAQ. PCR involved 60 Vbeta and 13 Jbeta primers. Method: immunoSEQ multiplex PCR; TCRdb's copy keeps in-frame clones and lacks some. Of fewer than 350,000 clones listed, roughly 90% are singletons. The sample belongs to a study of cytomegalovirus exposure and HLA in healthy donors. Study results and limitations: Presence/absence analysis assumed near-uniform sequencing depth across donors. Analysis performed later found roughly 18,000 TCR beta sequences associated with HLA alleles at 0.05 false discovery rate. Among immune exposure information, only CMV serostatus was available. An ancestry cluster, one associated with Asian ancestry, reportedly showed fewer N-insertions than the 666-donor mean in a later analysis.

The chain couples TRBV7-6 to TRBJ1-2; 9 positions match TRBD1. This receptor was identified in a woman between 18 and 29 years old in good health and CMV-seronegative. The sequencing sample was made of PBMCs. CDR3 region: CASSQDGPDRGNGYTF. The CDR3 DNA follows: TGTGCCAGCAGCCAAGACGGACCGGACAGGGGCAATGGCTACACCTTC.